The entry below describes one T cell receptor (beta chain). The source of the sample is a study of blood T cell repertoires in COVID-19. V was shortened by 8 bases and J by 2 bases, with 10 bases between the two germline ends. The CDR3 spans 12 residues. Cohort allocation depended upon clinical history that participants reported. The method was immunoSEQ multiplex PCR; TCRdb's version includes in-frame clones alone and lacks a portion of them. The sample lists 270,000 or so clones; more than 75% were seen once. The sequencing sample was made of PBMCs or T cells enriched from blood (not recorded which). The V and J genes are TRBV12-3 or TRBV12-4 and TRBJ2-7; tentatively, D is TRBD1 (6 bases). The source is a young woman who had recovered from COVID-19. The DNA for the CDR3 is TGTGCCAGCGGATGGACAGCCTACGAGCAGTACTTC. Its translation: CASGWTAYEQYF.